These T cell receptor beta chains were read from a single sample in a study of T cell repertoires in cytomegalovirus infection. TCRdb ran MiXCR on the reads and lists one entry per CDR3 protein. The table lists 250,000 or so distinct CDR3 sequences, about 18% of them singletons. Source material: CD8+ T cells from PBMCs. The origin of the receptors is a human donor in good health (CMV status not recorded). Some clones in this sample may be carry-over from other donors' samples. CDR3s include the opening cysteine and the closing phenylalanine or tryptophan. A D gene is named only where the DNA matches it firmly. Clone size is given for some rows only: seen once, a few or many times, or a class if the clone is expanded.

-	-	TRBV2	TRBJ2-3	CASIPRPYTDTQYF	TGTGCCAGCATTCCGAGACCATACACAGATACGCAGTATTTT
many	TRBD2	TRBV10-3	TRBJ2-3	CAISGWGLAGDADTQYF	TGTGCCATCAGTGGATGGGGACTAGCGGGGGACGCAGATACGCAGTATTTT
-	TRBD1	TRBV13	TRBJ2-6	CASSQGTASGANVLTF	TGTGCCAGCAGCCAGGGGACAGCCTCTGGGGCCAACGTCCTGACTTTC
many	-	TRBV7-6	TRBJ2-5	CASSLVEGPTGETQYF	TGTGCCAGCAGCTTAGTAGAGGGACCTACGGGGGAGACCCAGTACTTC
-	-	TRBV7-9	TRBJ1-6	CAIEGQSSSSPLHF	TGTGCCATCGAAGGACAGAGTTCCAGTTCACCCCTCCACTTT
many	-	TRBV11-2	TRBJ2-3	CASSERADTQYF	TGTGCCAGCAGCGAGAGGGCAGATACGCAGTATTTT
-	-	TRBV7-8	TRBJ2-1	CASSPSAGYSYKEQFF	TGTGCCAGCAGCCCGTCGGCCGGATACTCCTACAAGGAGCAGTTCTTC
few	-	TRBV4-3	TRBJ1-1	CASSQGRQIFTEAFF	TGCGCCAGCAGCCAAGGGCGACAGATATTCACTGAAGCTTTCTTT
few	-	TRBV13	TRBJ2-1	CASSQSSSAYNEQFF	TGTGCCAGCAGCCAAAGTTCGAGCGCTTACAATGAGCAGTTCTTC
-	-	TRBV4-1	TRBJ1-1	CASSPSADVAFF	TGCGCCAGCAGCCCTTCGGCAGACGTGGCTTTCTTT
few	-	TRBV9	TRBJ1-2	CASSGRNYGYTF	TGTGCCAGCAGCGGACGGAACTATGGCTACACCTTC
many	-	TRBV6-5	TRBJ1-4	CASSYDQNEKLFF	TGTGCCAGCAGTTACGACCAGAATGAAAAACTGTTTTTT
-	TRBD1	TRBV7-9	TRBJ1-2	CASSLTGGGGYGYTF	TGTGCCAGCAGCCTAACAGGGGGTGGGGGCTATGGCTACACCTTC
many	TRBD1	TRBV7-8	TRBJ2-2	CASSPRTGSNTGELFF	TGTGCCAGCAGCCCCCGGACAGGATCGAACACCGGGGAGCTGTTTTTT
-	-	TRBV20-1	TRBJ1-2	CSASSVVSYGYTF	TGCAGTGCTAGTTCAGTCGTCAGCTATGGCTACACCTTC
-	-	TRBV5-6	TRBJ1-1	CASNDLGGHRNTEAFF	TGTGCCAGCAACGACCTTGGGGGACATAGGAACACTGAAGCTTTCTTT
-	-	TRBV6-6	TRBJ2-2	CASSSVLTANTGELFF	TGTGCCAGCAGTTCGGTCCTGACAGCGAACACCGGGGAGCTGTTTTTT
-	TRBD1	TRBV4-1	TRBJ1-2	CASSQVGPADRVHGYTF	TGCGCCAGCAGCCAAGTCGGCCCCGCGGACAGGGTACATGGCTACACCTTC
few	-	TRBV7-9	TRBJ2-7	CASSLELAYEQYF	TGTGCCAGCAGCTTAGAACTAGCCTACGAGCAGTACTTC
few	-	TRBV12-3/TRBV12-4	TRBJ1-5	CASSFYSLGINQPQHF	TGTGCCAGCAGTTTCTACTCTCTAGGAATCAATCAGCCCCAGCATTTT
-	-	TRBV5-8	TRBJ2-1	CASSFDLGGSYNEQFF	TGTGCCAGCAGCTTTGATTTAGGGGGGTCCTACAATGAGCAGTTCTTC
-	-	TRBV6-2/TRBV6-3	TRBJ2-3	CASSPPDARWVADTQYF	TGTGCCAGCAGCCCTCCGGACGCCCGATGGGTTGCAGATACGCAGTATTTT
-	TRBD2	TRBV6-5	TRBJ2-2	CASSLAFSGGNTGELFF	TGTGCCAGCAGTTTAGCTTTTAGCGGGGGGAACACCGGGGAGCTGTTTTTT
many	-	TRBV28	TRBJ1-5	CASSYLTYNQPQHF	TGTGCCAGCAGCTATCTAACGTACAATCAGCCCCAGCATTTT
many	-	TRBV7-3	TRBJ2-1	CASSSTEIYEQFF	TGTGCCAGCAGCTCAACAGAAATCTATGAGCAGTTCTTC
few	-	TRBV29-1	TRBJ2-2	CSARRGTGELFF	TGCAGCGCCAGGAGGGGGACCGGGGAGCTGTTTTTT
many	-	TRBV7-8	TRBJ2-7	CASSFGQEGYEQYF	TGTGCCAGCAGCTTTGGACAGGAGGGCTACGAGCAGTACTTC
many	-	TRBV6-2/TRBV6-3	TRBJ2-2	CASSYSARTAAGELFF	TGTGCCAGCAGTTACTCTGCCCGGACAGCCGCCGGGGAGCTGTTTTTT
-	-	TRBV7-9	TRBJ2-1	CASSFGLGAGATYNEQFF	TGTGCCAGCAGCTTCGGCCTTGGGGCGGGGGCGACCTACAATGAGCAGTTCTTC
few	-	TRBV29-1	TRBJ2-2	CSVEDPTTRVGTGELFF	TGCAGCGTTGAAGATCCGACCACCCGAGTGGGGACCGGGGAGCTGTTTTTT
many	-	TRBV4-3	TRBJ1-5	CASSQDWGEGNQPQHF	TGCGCCAGCAGCCAAGATTGGGGGGAGGGTAATCAGCCCCAGCATTTT
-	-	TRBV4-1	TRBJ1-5	CASSQGPAGQPQHF	TGCGCCAGCAGCCAAGGTCCGGCAGGACAGCCCCAGCATTTT
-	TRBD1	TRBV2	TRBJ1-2	CASSEGAGGNYGYTF	TGTGCCAGCAGTGAAGGGGCAGGGGGGAACTATGGCTACACCTTC
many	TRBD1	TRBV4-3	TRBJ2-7	CASSQEQDRGYEQYF	TGCGCCAGCAGCCAAGAACAGGACAGGGGCTACGAGCAGTACTTC
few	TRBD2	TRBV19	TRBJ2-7	CASSIGSRGFLYEQYF	TGTGCCAGTAGTATTGGGTCGCGGGGGTTCCTCTACGAGCAGTACTTC
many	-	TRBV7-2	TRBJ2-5	CASSLTPGTGGTQETQYF	TGTGCCAGCAGCTTAACCCCCGGGACCGGGGGTACTCAAGAGACCCAGTACTTC
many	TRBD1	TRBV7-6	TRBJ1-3	CASSLASGQASTIYF	TGTGCCAGCAGCTTAGCGTCCGGACAGGCAAGCACCATATATTTT
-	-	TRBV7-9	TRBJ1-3	CASHSGDTIYF	TGTGCCAGCCATTCGGGGGACACCATATATTTT
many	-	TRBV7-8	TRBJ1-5	CASSSATRQGNQPQHF	TGTGCCAGCAGCTCCGCGACCCGACAGGGCAATCAGCCCCAGCATTTT
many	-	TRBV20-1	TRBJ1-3	CSAFVDRPYTIYF	TGCAGTGCCTTTGTCGATAGGCCATACACCATATATTTT
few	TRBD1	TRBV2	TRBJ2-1	CAKGANEQFF	TGTGCCAAGGGGGCAAATGAGCAGTTCTTC
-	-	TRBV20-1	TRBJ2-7	CSAPLGPYEQYF	TGCAGTGCCCCGTTGGGGCCCTACGAGCAGTACTTC
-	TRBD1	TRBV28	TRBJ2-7	CASSIISTGGGFYEQYF	TGTGCCAGCAGTATTATATCCACAGGGGGAGGTTTCTACGAGCAGTACTTC
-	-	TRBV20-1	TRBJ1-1	CSARDNRVPTEAFF	TGCAGTGCTAGAGATAACAGGGTGCCCACTGAAGCTTTCTTT
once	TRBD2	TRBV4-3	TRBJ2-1	CASSQENSGGANNEQFF	TGCGCCAGCAGCCAAGAGAATAGCGGGGGGGCAAACAATGAGCAGTTCTTC
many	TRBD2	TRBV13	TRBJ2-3	CASSPGLAGGPNTQYF	TGTGCCAGCAGCCCCGGACTAGCGGGGGGGCCGAATACGCAGTATTTT
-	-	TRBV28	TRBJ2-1	CASSLPLRGRDRLYNEQFF	TGTGCCAGCAGCCTACCACTCAGGGGCCGGGACCGACTTTACAATGAGCAGTTCTTC
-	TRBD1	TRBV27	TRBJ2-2	CASKAQGTTGELFF	TGTGCCAGCAAAGCACAGGGGACCACCGGGGAGCTGTTTTTT
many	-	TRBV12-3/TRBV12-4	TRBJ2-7	CASSLSQGQKFYEQYF	TGTGCCAGCAGTTTAAGTCAGGGGCAGAAGTTTTACGAGCAGTACTTC
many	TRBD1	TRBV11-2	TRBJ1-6	CASSPGQDNSPLHF	TGTGCCAGCAGTCCGGGACAGGATAATTCACCCCTCCACTTT
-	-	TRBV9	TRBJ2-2	CASSGDPGTGELFF	TGTGCCAGCAGCGGGGACCCAGGGACCGGGGAGCTGTTTTTT
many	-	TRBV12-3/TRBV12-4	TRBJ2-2	CASSPMNTGELFF	TGTGCCAGCAGTCCGATGAACACCGGGGAGCTGTTTTTT
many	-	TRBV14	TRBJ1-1	CASSQEGLKAFF	TGTGCCAGCAGCCAAGAGGGCCTAAAAGCTTTCTTT
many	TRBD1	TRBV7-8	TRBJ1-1	CASSLAQDRGFTEAFF	TGTGCCAGCAGCTTAGCGCAGGACAGGGGGTTTACTGAAGCTTTCTTT